Shown below are 18 T cell receptor beta chains from a single sample sequenced in a study of shared clonotypes between healthy human individuals (dated by TCRdb to the early 2020s). The library was obtained by the immunoSEQ multiplex PCR assay. In its TCRdb copy, this immuneACCESS table keeps in-frame sequences only and misses some clones. Where compared with another copy, unresolved V genes explain less than half of these, and the others have no known cause. The sample table contains some 2,500,000 clones; only one count was recorded for 80% to 95% of them. The ten largest clones add up to roughly 0.34% of the sample. The specimen was naive CD4+ T cells from PBMCs. The sample's cell subset or site label, in plain terms: CD45RA+ positively selected. Every receptor here comes from a man in his late teens or twenties in good health. Some clones in this sample may be carry-over from other donors' samples.

This chain connects TRBV29-1 to TRBJ2-7; the D gene is possibly TRBD1 (6 bases). V lost 4 bases and J 0 bases, leaving 10 bases between the germline ends. The CDR3 spans 13 residues. Germline V gene lookup returns CDR1 SQVTM and CDR2 ANQGSEA. The CDR3 loop reads CSVVGTPSYEQYF. The CDR3 DNA sequence: TGCAGCGTTGTTGGGACACCCTCCTACGAGCAGTACTTC.

This clone was seen only once. The V and J genes are TRBV1 and TRBJ2-2; the D call TRBD1 from the table was never checked on the DNA. TRBV1 is recorded as a pseudogene. The CDR3 extends over 21 amino acids. CDR3 amino acids: CTSSPSGNQPGQGVNTGELFF. CDR3 nucleotides: TGCACCAGCAGCCCGTCTGGGAACCAACCGGGACAGGGGGTGAACACCGGGGAGCTGTTTTTT.

Regarding this clone: Other DNA sequences in the same sample also yield this CDR3. The J gene is TRBJ2-5, the V gene TRBV7-7; 10 nucleotides agree with TRBD1. Germline CDR1 SSHAT, CDR2 FNYEAQ (reference sequence). V shed 5 bases and J 4 bases; nucleotides not matched to a gene: 7. This CDR3 spans 15 amino acids. The CDR3 nucleotides are TGTGCCAGCAGCCGCGGGACAGGGGAGGCAGAGACCCAGTACTTC. It codes for CASSRGTGEAETQYF.

The chain employs TRBV7-8 and TRBJ1-2; tentatively, D is TRBD1 (5 bases). Looked up from germline, CDR1 is SGHVS and CDR2 is FQNEAQ. CDR3 size: 17 residues. The V gene lost 5 bases and the J gene lost 4 bases, with 23 bases spanning the gap. The chain's CDR3 is CASSDYLFRTKGYGYTF. As DNA, the CDR3 is TGTGCCAGCAGCGATTACCTGTTTCGGACAAAGGGCTATGGCTACACCTTC.

The chain has TRBV5-1 and TRBJ2-7, with 11 positions matching TRBD2. Trimming took 3 bases from V and 3 from J; bases not matched to a gene: 5. The CDR3 spans 15 residues. Germline CDR1 SGHRS, CDR2 YFSETQ. This CDR3 reads CASSWGLADHYEQYF. CDR3 bases: TGCGCCAGCAGCTGGGGACTAGCGGATCACTACGAGCAGTACTTC.

This chain uses TRBV7-2 with TRBJ2-2, with no clear D. The CDR3 is 15 residues long. V was shortened by 1 base and J by 2 bases, with 8 bases between the two germline ends. Per the germline V gene, CDR1 is SGHTA and CDR2 is FQGNSA. DNA of the CDR3: TGTGCCAGCAGCTTAGGGAAAGCCAACACCGGGGAGCTGTTTTTT. It is translated as CASSLGKANTGELFF.

The CDR3 is CASSLEASGPTDTQYF. In nucleotides, the CDR3 is TGCGCCAGCAGCTTGGAGGCTAGCGGACCCACAGATACGCAGTATTTT. The V call is TRBV5-1, the J call TRBJ2-3; 7 bases agree with TRBD2. This CDR3 is built from 16 residues. V trimming: 0 bases; J trimming: 2 bases; junction bases outside the gene matches: 6. Germline V gene data show CDR1 as SGHRS and CDR2 as YFSETQ. Complete variable domain (other parts from reference TRBV5-1 and TRBJ2-3): KAGVTQTPRYLIKTRGQQVTLSCSPISGHRSVSWYQQTPGQGLQFLFEYFSETQRNKGNFPGRFSGRQFSNSRSEMNVSTLELGDSALYLCASSLEASGPTDTQYFGPGTRLTVL.

The gene calls are TRBV4-1 and TRBJ2-4; 7 bases agree with TRBD1. The CDR3 consists of 16 residues. Per germline, CDR1 MGHRA and CDR2 YSYEKL. J was trimmed by 0 bases and V by 5 bases; bases with no gene match: 7. The CDR3 protein is CASSNRGPLAKNIQYF. The CDR3 DNA follows: TGCGCCAGCAGCAACAGGGGCCCACTAGCCAAAAACATTCAGTACTTC.

V and J are TRBV18 and TRBJ1-1; D may be TRBD1 (6 bases). The CDR3 totals 15 residues. V lost 0 bases and J lost 1, with 9 bases in between. The germline gives CDR1 KGHSH, CDR2 LQKENI. The CDR3 sequence is CASSPPDSQNTEAFF. CDR3 bases: TGTGCCAGCTCACCACCGGACAGCCAGAACACTGAAGCTTTCTTT.

The gene calls are TRBV6-6 and TRBJ2-7; D is possibly TRBD1 (6 bases). The CDR3 contains 12 residues. Germline V gene lookup returns CDR1 MNHNY and CDR2 SVGAGI (reference sequence). The germline V and J ends were trimmed by 5 bases and 5 bases, with 10 bases remaining between them. The CDR3 nucleotides are TGTGCCAGCAGTCACCACAGGGACGAGCAGTACTTC. It codes for CASSHHRDEQYF.

Notes on this clone: The sample holds other DNA sequences that translate to the same CDR3. The chain links TRBV5-1 to TRBJ2-5, with unresolved D. V was shortened by 1 base and J by 1 base, with 8 bases between the two germline ends. The CDR3 covers 14 residues. Germline CDR1 is SGHRS and CDR2 is YFSETQ. CDR3 loop: CASSLMGSQETQYF. In DNA form, the CDR3 reads TGCGCCAGCAGCTTGATGGGCAGCCAAGAGACCCAGTACTTC.

The chain employs TRBV25-1 and TRBJ2-1, with 9 positions matching TRBD1. The CDR3 loop spans 15 amino acids. Germline V gives CDR1 MGHDK, CDR2 SYGVNS. The ends lost 7 bases at V and 7 bases at J; junction bases unmatched: 11. CDR3 sequence: CASNPPGQGGNEQFF. As DNA, the CDR3 is TGTGCCAGCAACCCCCCGGGACAGGGCGGGAATGAGCAGTTCTTC. The full variable domain, with the rest looked up from reference TRBV25-1 and TRBJ2-1, is EADIYQTPRYLVIGTGKKITLECSQTMGHDKMYWYQQDPGMELHLIHYSYGVNSTEKGDLSSESTVSRIRTEHFPLTLESARPSHTSQYLCASNPPGQGGNEQFFGPGTRLTVL.

V usage is TRBV6-1 and J usage is TRBJ1-2; TRBD1 might be the D (6 bases). Germline CDR1 and CDR2: MNHNS and SASEGT. Trimming shortened V by 3 bases and J by 7 bases, and 15 bases separated the two germline ends. The length of the CDR3 is 14 residues. CDR3 region: CASSEPQGWSGYTF. CDR3 nucleotides: TGTGCCAGCAGTGAGCCCCAGGGGTGGAGTGGCTACACCTTC.

The chain joins TRBV6-1 to TRBJ2-1, with unresolved D. Between the trimmed V and J ends, which lost 7 bases and 10 bases, there was a span of 17 bases. In germline, CDR1 is MNHNS, CDR2 SASEGT. The CDR3 runs to 13 residues. CDR3 in DNA: TGTGCCAGCACCTGGTGGGTCGAGTCCGAGCAGTTCTTC. Protein sequence: CASTWWVESEQFF.

The chain is built from TRBV14 and TRBJ2-1; 9 nucleotides agree with TRBD1. Germline values: CDR1 SGHDN, CDR2 FVKESK. V was clipped by 5 bases and J by 8 bases; unmatched bases: 10. This CDR3 is built from 15 residues. The CDR3 DNA reads as TGTGCCAGCAGCTTCGCCGGGACAGGGAGGGATGAGCAGTTCTTC. Amino acid sequence: CASSFAGTGRDEQFF.

The chain recombines TRBV5-1 with TRBJ2-7, with a weak D call TRBD1 (6 bases). V gave up 4 bases and J gave up 3 bases, with 17 bases separating them. The CDR3 spans 15 residues. CDR1 SGHRS and CDR2 YFSETQ come from the germline V gene. The DNA of the CDR3 is TGCGCCAGCAGCCCCCGAATCGGACAGAACTACGAGCAGTACTTC. Translated, it gives CASSPRIGQNYEQYF.

This sequence joins TRBV27 and TRBJ2-7; 8 bases map to TRBD1. The CDR3 runs 15 residues. V trimming: 5 bases; J trimming: 3 bases; junction bases outside the gene matches: 9. The germline V gene encodes CDR1 MNHEY and CDR2 SMNVEV (reference sequence). The CDR3 DNA sequence: TGTGCCAGCAGTACAAGGACAGGGTGGAACTACGAGCAGTACTTC. Its protein is CASSTRTGWNYEQYF.

A single count supports this clone. The J gene is TRBJ2-7, the V gene TRBV27; 8 bases align to TRBD1. Per the germline V gene, CDR1 is MNHEY and CDR2 is SMNVEV (reference sequence). V was clipped by 2 bases and J by 3 bases; unmatched bases: 6. This CDR3 is built from 15 residues. The CDR3 coding sequence is TGTGCCAGCAGTTTAAGGCAGGGGGCAGTCTACGAGCAGTACTTC. Amino acid sequence: CASSLRQGAVYEQYF.